The 9 T cell receptor beta chains in this list originate from one sample, sequenced in a study of OX40 agonist ivuxolimab in advanced cancers. Repertoires were generated with immunoSEQ multiplex PCR, while TCRdb's copy carries only in-frame clones and drops some. Of about 76,000 clones listed, 85% to 90% are singletons. Sample: CD4+ or CD8+ T cells sorted from blood, taken in a trial of the OX40 agonist ivuxolimab. The receptors derive from an adult with an advanced solid tumor such as melanoma, head and neck, liver or kidney cancer.

This chain joins TRBV10-1 and TRBJ2-7, with TRBD1 matching 10 bases. This CDR3 is built from 15 residues. Unmatched junction bases numbered 7, after V lost 2 bases and J lost 6 bases. Germline assignment: CDR1 WNHNN and CDR2 SYGVQD (reference sequence). Here the CDR3 reads CASSERGQGFSEQYF. Written as DNA, the CDR3 is TGCGCCAGCAGTGAGAGGGGACAGGGGTTCAGCGAGCAGTACTTC.

The rearrangement joins TRBV14 to TRBJ2-5; D might be TRBD1 or TRBD2, each matching 6 bases. Germline CDR1 is SGHDN and CDR2 is FVKESK. The ends were cut back, 3 bases at V and 9 bases at J, with 14 bases in the middle. This CDR3 contains 13 residues. The CDR3 region has the DNA TGTGCCAGCAGCCAGGGGGGCGTAGGGCCCCAGTACTTC. Its protein is CASSQGGVGPQYF.

The rearrangement uses TRBV9 and TRBJ1-2; the D is unclear. This CDR3 comprises 14 residues. The germline CDR1 and CDR2 sequences are SGDLS and YYNGEE. The ends were cut back, 0 bases at V and 7 bases at J, with 13 bases in the middle. The CDR3 DNA sequence: TGTGCCAGCAGCGTAGGCGGCAGTGCGGGTGGCTACACCTTC. Its translation is CASSVGGSAGGYTF.

V gene TRBV6-5 combines with J gene TRBJ1-1, with D unresolved. Trimming cost V 0 bases and J 7 bases, with 9 bases left between them. This CDR3 has 13 amino acids. CDR1 and CDR2 (germline): MNHEY, SVGAGI. This chain's CDR3 is CASSYSFDREAFF. In DNA form, the CDR3 reads TGTGCCAGCAGTTACTCGTTTGACCGTGAAGCTTTCTTT.

The V call is TRBV19, the J call TRBJ1-1; possibly TRBD1 for D (5 bases). The germline V gene encodes CDR1 LNHDA and CDR2 SQIVND (reference sequence). V lost 3 bases, J lost 8 bases, and 7 bases lay in between. The CDR3 sequence is 11 residues long. CDR3 nucleotides: TGTGCCAGTAGTATGGGGCTCGAAGCTTTCTTT. Its protein product is CASSMGLEAFF. The full variable domain, completed using reference TRBV19 and TRBJ1-1, is DGGITQSPKYLFRKEGQNVTLSCEQNLNHDAMYWYRQDPGQGLRLIYYSQIVNDFQKGDIAEGYSVSREKKESFPLTVTSAQKNPTAFYLCASSMGLEAFFGQGTRLTVV.

The chain carries TRBV29-1 and TRBJ1-3, with D hard to call. Between the trimmed V and J ends, which lost 3 bases and 0 bases, there was a span of 6 bases. Germline V gene sequence: CDR1 SQVTM, CDR2 ANQGSEA. This CDR3 is built from 13 residues. The chain's CDR3 is CSVDTYSGNTIYF. The CDR3 region has the DNA TGCAGCGTTGATACCTACTCTGGAAACACCATATATTTT.

This clone was detected once. This chain joins TRBV30 and TRBJ2-7; D gene unclear. V was clipped by 1 base and J by 6 bases, with 7 bases between them. The germline V gene encodes CDR1 GTSNPN and CDR2 SVGIG (reference sequence). The CDR3 runs 11 residues. The CDR3 coding sequence is TGTGCCTGGAGTGGAGTTGTCGAGCAGTACTTC. Protein: CAWSGVVEQYF.

This clone was found once. The rearrangement uses TRBV11-2 and TRBJ1-2; 9 nucleotides line up with TRBD1. Germline CDR1 and CDR2: SGHAT and FQNNGV. V lost 5 bases to trimming and J lost 5 bases; unmatched junction nucleotides: 9. This CDR3 is built from 15 residues. The CDR3 is CASSITGTGFYGYTF. CDR3 in DNA: TGTGCCAGCAGCATTACCGGGACAGGGTTTTATGGCTACACCTTC. Variable domain in full (rest from reference TRBV11-2 and TRBJ1-2): EAGVAQSPRYKIIEKRQSVAFWCNPISGHATLYWYQQILGQGPKLLIQFQNNGVVDDSQLPKDRFSAERLKGVDSTLKIQPAKLEDSAVYLCASSITGTGFYGYTFGSGTRLTVV.

The gene calls are TRBV2 and TRBJ1-2; D remains ambiguous. The CDR3 is 13 residues long. CDR1 and CDR2 from the germline V gene are SNHLY and FYNNEI. V lost 6 bases and J 1 base, leaving 9 bases between the germline ends. This chain's CDR3 is CASSDGVNYGYTF. The CDR3 coding sequence is TGTGCCAGCAGCGATGGGGTTAACTATGGCTACACCTTC.